The 12 T cell receptor beta chains reported below all come from one sample, sequenced in a study of shared clonotypes between healthy human individuals. This table comes from immunoSEQ multiplex PCR, and its TCRdb copy is limited to in-frame clones, with some not included. The data show around 550,000 clones, approximately 95% seen once. Naive CD8 cells lacked CD45RO, underwent positive selection for CCR7 and left out terminally differentiated effector memory CD45RA+ cells. Input material: naive CD8+ T cells sorted from blood. These receptors came from a woman in her thirties in good health.

The chain joins TRBV13 to TRBJ2-1, with TRBD1 as a possible D gene (6 bases). V lost 1 base, J lost 1 base, and 8 bases lay in between. In germline, CDR1 is PRHDT, CDR2 FYEKMQ (reference sequence). The CDR3 is 15 residues long. Written as DNA, the CDR3 is TGTGCCAGCAGCTTAGCAGGGGAGTCCTACAATGAGCAGTTCTTC. Its translation: CASSLAGESYNEQFF.

This clone was observed once. The chain has TRBV28 and TRBJ1-4, with D unresolved. V was cut by 3 bases and J by 0 bases, with 8 bases left in between. The CDR3 runs 15 residues. In germline, CDR1 is MDHEN, CDR2 SYDVKM. CDR3 in DNA: TGTGCCAGCAGTTTGGGGAGCGCAACTAATGAAAAACTGTTTTTT. It specifies CASSLGSATNEKLFF.

The chain uses TRBV28 and TRBJ1-4, with no clear D. The CDR3 covers 15 residues. From germline, CDR1 is MDHEN and CDR2 SYDVKM. The V end was cut by 7 bases, the J end by 4 bases, with 16 bases between. The CDR3 is CASTPTGRRNEKLFF. Written as DNA, the CDR3 is TGTGCCAGCACCCCCACCGGCCGTCGTAATGAAAAACTGTTTTTT.

The chain uses TRBV28 and TRBJ2-7; 11 nucleotides line up with TRBD2. The germline gives CDR1 MDHEN, CDR2 SYDVKM. The CDR3 spans 14 residues. J was trimmed by 5 bases and V by 7 bases; bases with no gene match: 7. CDR3 bases: TGTGCCAGCAATCTACTAGCGGGAGATAACGAGCAGTACTTC. Protein: CASNLLAGDNEQYF.

This CDR3 reads CASRGGTSGNIQYF. DNA for the CDR3: TGTGCCAGCCGAGGGGGGACTAGCGGGAACATTCAGTACTTC. V is TRBV2 and J is TRBJ2-4; 12 nucleotides align to TRBD2. CDR3 length: 14 residues. Per germline, CDR1 SNHLY and CDR2 FYNNEI. The J segment lost 7 bases and the V segment lost 8 bases, leaving 6 bases of the junction unmatched.

The rearrangement links TRBV2 to TRBJ2-1; D gene uncertain. The CDR3 totals 12 residues. The germline V gene has CDR1 SNHLY and CDR2 FYNNEI. V lost 7 bases, J lost 4 bases, and 8 bases lay in between. CDR3: CASMSGYNEQFF. In nucleotides, the CDR3 is TGTGCCAGCATGAGTGGGTACAATGAGCAGTTCTTC.

Of note for this clone: Different DNA sequences within this sample yield the same CDR3. V and J are TRBV7-9 and TRBJ2-5, with 10 bases fitting TRBD1. Germline CDR1 SEHNR, CDR2 FQNEAQ (reference sequence). This CDR3 is 16 amino acids long. Losses at the gene ends were 2 bases for V and 5 bases for J; bases not matched to a gene: 8. CDR3 nucleotides: TGTGCCAGCAGCTTAAACTCGTTGGACAGGGGGGAGACCCAGTACTTC. Encoded protein: CASSLNSLDRGETQYF.

This rearrangement joins TRBV7-9 to TRBJ2-1, with 8 bases matching TRBD2. Germline CDR1 SEHNR, CDR2 FQNEAQ (reference sequence). The CDR3 has 17 amino acids. V was pared by 0 bases and J by 4 bases, with 8 bases of the junction left unmatched. The CDR3 nucleotides are TGTGCCAGCAGCTTAGCCTTTAGCGGGATCCTATACAATGAGCAGTTCTTC. As protein: CASSLAFSGILYNEQFF.

This clone showed up just a few times. Other DNA sequences of this sample code for an identical CDR3. V is TRBV9 and J is TRBJ2-7; possible D gene TRBD1, 6 bases. V was shortened by 4 bases and J by 4 bases, with 9 bases between the two germline ends. CDR1 is SGDLS and CDR2 is YYNGEE in the germline V gene. This CDR3 has 12 residues. CDR3 sequence: CASSPTGYEQYF. The CDR3 DNA reads TGTGCCAGCAGCCCGACAGGATACGAGCAGTACTTC. The full variable domain, its missing parts supplied by reference TRBV9 and TRBJ2-7, is DSGVTQTPKHLITATGQRVTLRCSPRSGDLSVYWYQQSLDQGLQFLIQYYNGEERAKGNILERFSAQQFPDLHSELNLSSLELGDSALYFCASSPTGYEQYFGPGTRLTVT.

This sequence joins TRBV4-2 and TRBJ1-2; D gene uncertain. This CDR3 comprises 14 residues. CDR1 is LGHNA and CDR2 is YNFKEQ in the germline V gene. V was cut by 3 bases and J by 7 bases, with 15 bases left in between. This CDR3 reads CASSHSEAVAGYTF. CDR3 bases: TGTGCCAGCAGCCACTCCGAGGCAGTCGCTGGCTACACCTTC.

The V and J genes are TRBV9 and TRBJ2-1; 8 nucleotides line up with TRBD2. Germline V lookup: CDR1 SGDLS, CDR2 YYNGEE. The CDR3 has 16 amino acids. Trimming at V came to 0 bases and at J to 1 base, leaving 3 bases not matched to a gene. DNA for the CDR3: TGTGCCAGCAGCGTAGCGGGGGGGAATTCCTACAATGAGCAGTTCTTC. It translates to CASSVAGGNSYNEQFF.

V gene TRBV5-5 combines with J gene TRBJ2-7, with D perhaps matching TRBD1 (6 bases). The CDR3 spans 13 residues. From germline, CDR1 is SGHKS and CDR2 YYEKEE (reference sequence). V lost 4 bases, J lost 4 bases, and 12 bases lay in between. CDR3 DNA sequence: TGTGCCAGCAGCACTGGGACACTATACGAGCAGTACTTC. It specifies CASSTGTLYEQYF.